This T cell receptor beta chain was found in a study of spatial heterogeneity in lung cancer. The wider study: Detection consistently captured more beta-chain sequences than alpha-chain sequences.

This clonotype was seen ten or more times. MiXCR, applied by TCRdb to the 5' RACE reads, yields one record per CDR3 protein. Of about 48,000 distinct CDR3 sequences in the sample, over 4.5% are singletons; the top ten hold over 8.5%. CDR1 is DFQATT, CDR2 SNEGSKA, per germline (reference sequence). This CDR3 comprises 16 residues. Trimming removed 6 bases from V and 4 bases from J, with 22 bases in between. Stated time point: sample taken at primary tumor resection. The sequences come from PBMCs, collected at surgery. The TCR comes from a male donor with early-stage non-small cell lung cancer. This rearrangement joins TRBV20-1 to TRBJ2-1, with TRBD2 as a possible D gene (5 bases). CDR3: CSAHGSGAPGYNEQFF. Here the CDR3 DNA reads TGCAGTGCCCATGGGAGCGGAGCTCCGGGGTACAATGAGCAGTTCTTC.